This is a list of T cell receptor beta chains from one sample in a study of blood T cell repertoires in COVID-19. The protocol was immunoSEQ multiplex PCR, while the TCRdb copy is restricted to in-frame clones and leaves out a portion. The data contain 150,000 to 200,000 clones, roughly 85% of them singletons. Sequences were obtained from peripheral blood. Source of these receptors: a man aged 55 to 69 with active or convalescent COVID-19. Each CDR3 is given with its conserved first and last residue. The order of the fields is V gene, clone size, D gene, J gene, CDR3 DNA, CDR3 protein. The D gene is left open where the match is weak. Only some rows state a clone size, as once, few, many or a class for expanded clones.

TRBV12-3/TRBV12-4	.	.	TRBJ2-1	TGTGCCAGCAGCTCCCAGACTAGTACTAAGCAGTTCTTC	CASSSQTSTKQFF
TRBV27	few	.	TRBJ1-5	TGTGCCAGCAGTTTATTCGGCCCGGGGGGTCAGCCCCAGCATTTT	CASSLFGPGGQPQHF
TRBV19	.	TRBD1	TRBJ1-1	TGTGCCAGTAATCATGACAGGGACGGAAGGTTCTTT	CASNHDRDGRFF
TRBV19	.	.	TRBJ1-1	TGTGCCAGTAGTATAGGTCGGGGGGCAGCTTTCTTT	CASSIGRGAAFF
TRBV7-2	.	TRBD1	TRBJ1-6	TGTGCCAGCGCCAGGGGGCGCGTAAATTCACCCCTCCACTTT	CASARGRVNSPLHF
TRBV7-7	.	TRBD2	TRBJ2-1	TGTGCCAGCAGCTTAGGACTAGCGGGGGGTGGCAATGAGCAGTTCTTC	CASSLGLAGGGNEQFF
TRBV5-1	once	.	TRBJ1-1	TGCGCCAGCAGCCCGAGCGGGGATACTGAAGCTTTCTTT	CASSPSGDTEAFF
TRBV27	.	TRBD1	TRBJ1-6	TGTGCCAGCAGTTTAGACAGGGGGCTCGGATCCTATAATTCACCCCTCCACTTT	CASSLDRGLGSYNSPLHF
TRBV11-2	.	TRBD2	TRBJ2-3	TGTGCCAGCAGCTTATGGGGGGGGACCGTGGATACGCAGTATTTT	CASSLWGGTVDTQYF
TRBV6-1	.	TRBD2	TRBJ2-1	TGTGCCAGCAGTAGCGGGGGCCCTGGTGAGCAGTTCTTC	CASSSGGPGEQFF
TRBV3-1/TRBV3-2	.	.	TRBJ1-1	TGTGCCAGCAGCCAAGGGGGCCGCTTGAACACTGAAGCTTTCTTT	CASSQGGRLNTEAFF
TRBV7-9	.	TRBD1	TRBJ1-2	TGTGCCAGCAGCTTAGCGGGGACAGATGGCTACACCTTC	CASSLAGTDGYTF
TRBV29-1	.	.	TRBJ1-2	TGCAGCGTTGGACAGGACTATGGCTACACCTTC	CSVGQDYGYTF
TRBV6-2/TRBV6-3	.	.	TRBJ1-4	TGTGCCAGCAGTTCGCTACCACAGGGTCTCGGAGGCTATGTACTGTTTTTT	CASSSLPQGLGGYVLFF
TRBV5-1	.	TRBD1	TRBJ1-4	TGCGCCAGCAGCTCCCAGGGGGCACTAGGTGAAAAACTGTTTTTT	CASSSQGALGEKLFF
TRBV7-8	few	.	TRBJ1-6	TGTGCCAGCAGCTTTTCTCGCCGTCTAAATTCACCCCTCCACTTT	CASSFSRRLNSPLHF
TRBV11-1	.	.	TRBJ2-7	TGTGCCAGCGCCCCTACGCGCCGGGGCGAGCAGTACTTC	CASAPTRRGEQYF
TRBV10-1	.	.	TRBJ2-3	TGCGCCAGCAGTGACCACAGAGCTAGCACAGATACGCAGTATTTT	CASSDHRASTDTQYF
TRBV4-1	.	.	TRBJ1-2	TGCGCCAGCAGCCAAGAAGTCCAGGAAAGGGGCTACACCTTC	CASSQEVQERGYTF
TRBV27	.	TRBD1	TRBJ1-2	TGTGCCAGCAGTCAACGGGACAGGAGAACCTATGGCTACACCTTC	CASSQRDRRTYGYTF
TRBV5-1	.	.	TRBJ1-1	TGCGCCAGCAGCTTGCAGGGTCGGGAGGCTGAAGCTTTCTTT	CASSLQGREAEAFF
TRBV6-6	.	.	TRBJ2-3	TGTGCCAGCAGTCGAACGGGTCGGGTCGCAGATACGCAGTATTTT	CASSRTGRVADTQYF
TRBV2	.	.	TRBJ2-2	TGTGCCAGCAGTCAGGTGGACACCGGGGAGCTGTTTTTT	CASSQVDTGELFF
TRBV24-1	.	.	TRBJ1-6	TGTGCCACCCGTCCCCACAGGGTGGTTAATTCACCCCTCCACTTT	CATRPHRVVNSPLHF
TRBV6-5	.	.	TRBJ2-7	TGTGCCAGCAGTCAGACCTACGAGCAGTACTTC	CASSQTYEQYF
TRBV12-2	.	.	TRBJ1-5	TGTGCAAGTCGCTTAGCGGGTGGCAGGCGCAGTGATCAGCCCCAGCATTTT	CASRLAGGRRSDQPQHF
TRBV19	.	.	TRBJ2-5	TGTGCCAGTAGTAAGGGAGACCGGGTACAAGAGACCCAGTACTTC	CASSKGDRVQETQYF
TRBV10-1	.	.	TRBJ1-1	TGCGCCAGCATGGAATCAGGGAACACTGAAGCTTTCTTT	CASMESGNTEAFF
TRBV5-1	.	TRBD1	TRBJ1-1	TGCGCCAGCAGCTTGGCCGACAGGGATGAGATTGAAGCTTTCTTT	CASSLADRDEIEAFF
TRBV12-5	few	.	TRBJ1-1	TGTGCTAGTGGTCCCTCGGGGAACACTGAAGCTTTCTTT	CASGPSGNTEAFF
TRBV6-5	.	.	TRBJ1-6	TGTGCCAGCAGTCAGAAGGGGAATTCACCCCTCCACTTT	CASSQKGNSPLHF
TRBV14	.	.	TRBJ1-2	TGTGCCAGCAGCCAAGATTTAACTTATGGCTACACCTTC	CASSQDLTYGYTF
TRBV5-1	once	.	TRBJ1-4	TGCGCCAGCAGCTTGGTAGGGGGTGGGGAAAAACTGTTTTTT	CASSLVGGGEKLFF
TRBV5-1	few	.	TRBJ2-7	TGCGCCAGCAGTCCCGGCCTCGGGGAAAAGAACTACGAGCAGTACTTC	CASSPGLGEKNYEQYF
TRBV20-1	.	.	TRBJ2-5	TGCAGTGCTAGTGGTCAGGCCGGCGGGGAGACCCAGTACTTC	CSASGQAGGETQYF
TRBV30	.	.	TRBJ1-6	TGTGCCTTTGATCGGGAAAATGGTTCACCCCTCCACTTT	CAFDRENGSPLHF
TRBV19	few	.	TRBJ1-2	TGTGCCAGCGACCAGCGGGGCTATGGCTACACCTTC	CASDQRGYGYTF
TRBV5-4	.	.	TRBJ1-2	TGTGCCAGCAGCTTGTTGGGGAGTCGGAACTATGGCTACACCTTC	CASSLLGSRNYGYTF
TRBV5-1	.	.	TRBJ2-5	TGCGCCAGCAGCCGTAATCCAGGTGTGAGCCTTGAGACCCAGTACTTC	CASSRNPGVSLETQYF
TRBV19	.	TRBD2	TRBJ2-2	TGTGCCAGTAGCTCGGGACTAAACACCGGGGAGCTGTTTTTT	CASSSGLNTGELFF
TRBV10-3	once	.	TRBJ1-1	TGTGCCATCAGTGCGGGGGGAGCGGGGGAAGCTTTCTTT	CAISAGGAGEAFF
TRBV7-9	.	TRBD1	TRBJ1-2	TGTGCCAGCAGTCGGGACAGGGGAGGAGATGGCTACACCTTC	CASSRDRGGDGYTF
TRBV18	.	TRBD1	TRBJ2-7	TGTGCCAGCTCACCAAGGACAGGGCCCTACGAGCAGTACTTC	CASSPRTGPYEQYF
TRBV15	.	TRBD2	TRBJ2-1	TGTGCCACCAGCAGAGGGACTAGCGGGGGTCTCTACAATGAGCAGTTCTTC	CATSRGTSGGLYNEQFF
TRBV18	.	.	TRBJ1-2	TGTGCCAGCTCAGATGGGGGGGCCAACTATGGCTACACCTTC	CASSDGGANYGYTF
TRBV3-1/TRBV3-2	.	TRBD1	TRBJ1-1	TGTGCCAGCAGCATTGGACAGGGAACAGCTTTCTTT	CASSIGQGTAFF
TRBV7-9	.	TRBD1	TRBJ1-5	TGTGCCAGCAGCTCTAACGCCGGGACAGACTACAATCAGCCCCAGCATTTT	CASSSNAGTDYNQPQHF
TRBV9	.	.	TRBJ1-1	TGTGCCAGCAGCCCCATCGTGGGGGCGAACACTGAAGCTTTCTTT	CASSPIVGANTEAFF
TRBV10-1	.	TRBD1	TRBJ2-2	TGCGCCAGCTCCCGGACAGGGACAAACACCGGGGAGCTGTTTTTT	CASSRTGTNTGELFF